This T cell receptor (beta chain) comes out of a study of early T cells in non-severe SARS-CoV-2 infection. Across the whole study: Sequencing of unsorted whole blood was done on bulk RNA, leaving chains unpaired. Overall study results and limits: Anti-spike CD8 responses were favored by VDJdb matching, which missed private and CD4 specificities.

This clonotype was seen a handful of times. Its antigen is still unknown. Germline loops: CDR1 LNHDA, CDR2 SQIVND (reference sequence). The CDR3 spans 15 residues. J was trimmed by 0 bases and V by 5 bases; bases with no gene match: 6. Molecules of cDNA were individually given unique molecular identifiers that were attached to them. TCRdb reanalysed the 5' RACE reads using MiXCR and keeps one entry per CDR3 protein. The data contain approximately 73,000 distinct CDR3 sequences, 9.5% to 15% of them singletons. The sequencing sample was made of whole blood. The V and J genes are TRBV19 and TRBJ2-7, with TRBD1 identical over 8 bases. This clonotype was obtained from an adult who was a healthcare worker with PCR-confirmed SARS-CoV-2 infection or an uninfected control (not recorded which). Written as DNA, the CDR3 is TGTGCCAGTAGTCTCGGACAGGGACCCTCCTACGAGCAGTACTTC. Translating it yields CASSLGQGPSYEQYF.